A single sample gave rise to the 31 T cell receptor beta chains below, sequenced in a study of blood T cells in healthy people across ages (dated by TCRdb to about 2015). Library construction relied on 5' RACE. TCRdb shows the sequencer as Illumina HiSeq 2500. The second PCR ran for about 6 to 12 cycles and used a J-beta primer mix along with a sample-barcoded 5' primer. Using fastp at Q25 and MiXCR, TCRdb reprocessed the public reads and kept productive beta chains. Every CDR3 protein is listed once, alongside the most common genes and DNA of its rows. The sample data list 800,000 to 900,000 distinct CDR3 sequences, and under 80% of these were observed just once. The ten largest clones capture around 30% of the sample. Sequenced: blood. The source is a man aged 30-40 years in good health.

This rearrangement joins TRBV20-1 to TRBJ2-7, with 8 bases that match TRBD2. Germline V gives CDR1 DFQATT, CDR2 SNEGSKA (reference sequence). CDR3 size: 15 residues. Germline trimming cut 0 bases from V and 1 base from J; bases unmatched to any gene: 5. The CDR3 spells CSARELAAPSYEQYF. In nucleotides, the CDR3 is TGCAGTGCTAGAGAACTAGCGGCTCCATCCTACGAGCAGTACTTC.

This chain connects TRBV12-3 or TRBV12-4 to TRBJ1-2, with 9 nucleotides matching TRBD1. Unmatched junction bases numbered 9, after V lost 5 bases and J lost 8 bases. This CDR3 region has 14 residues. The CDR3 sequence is CASSPDRGMGGYTF. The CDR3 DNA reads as TGTGCCAGCAGTCCTGACAGGGGGATGGGCGGCTACACCTTC.

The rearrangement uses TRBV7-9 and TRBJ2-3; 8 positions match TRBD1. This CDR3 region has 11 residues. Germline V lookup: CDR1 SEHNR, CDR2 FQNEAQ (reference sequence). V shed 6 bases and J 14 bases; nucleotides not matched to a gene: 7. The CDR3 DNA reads TGTGCCAGCAGGGCCGGGACAGGTTGGTATTTT. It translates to CASRAGTGWYF.

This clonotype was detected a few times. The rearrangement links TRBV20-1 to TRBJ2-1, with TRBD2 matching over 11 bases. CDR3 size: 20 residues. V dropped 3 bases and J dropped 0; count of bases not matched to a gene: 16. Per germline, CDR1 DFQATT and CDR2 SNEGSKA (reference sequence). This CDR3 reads CSARDPPPSGGLSSYNEQFF. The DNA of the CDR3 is TGCAGTGCTAGGGATCCCCCCCCTAGCGGGGGGTTAAGCTCCTACAATGAGCAGTTCTTC.

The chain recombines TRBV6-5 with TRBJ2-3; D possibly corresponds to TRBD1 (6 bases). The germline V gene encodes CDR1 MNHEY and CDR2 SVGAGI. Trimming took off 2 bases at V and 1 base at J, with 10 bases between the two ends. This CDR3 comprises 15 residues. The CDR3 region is CASSYRGFGTDTQYF. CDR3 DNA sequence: TGTGCCAGCAGTTACAGGGGGTTTGGCACAGATACGCAGTATTTT.

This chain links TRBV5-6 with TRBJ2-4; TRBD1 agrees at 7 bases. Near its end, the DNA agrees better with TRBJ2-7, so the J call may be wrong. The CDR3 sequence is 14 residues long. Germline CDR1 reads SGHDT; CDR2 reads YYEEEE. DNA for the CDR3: TGTGCCAGCAGCCCCAAGGACAGGATCTACGAGCAGTACTTC. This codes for CASSPKDRIYEQYF.

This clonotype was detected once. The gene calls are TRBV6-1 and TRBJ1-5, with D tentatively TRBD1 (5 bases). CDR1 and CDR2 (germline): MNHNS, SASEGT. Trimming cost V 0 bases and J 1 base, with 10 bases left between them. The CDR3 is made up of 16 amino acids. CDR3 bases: TGTGCCAGCAGTGAAGCGAGCCACAGGAGCAATCAGCCCCAGCATTTT. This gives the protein CASSEASHRSNQPQHF.

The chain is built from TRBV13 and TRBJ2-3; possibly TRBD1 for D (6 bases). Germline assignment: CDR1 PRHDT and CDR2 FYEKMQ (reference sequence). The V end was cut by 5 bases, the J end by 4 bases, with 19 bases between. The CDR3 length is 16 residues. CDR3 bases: TGTGCCAGCAGCCATTTTTTGGGGGCTCGGGCAGATACGCAGTATTTT. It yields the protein CASSHFLGARADTQYF.

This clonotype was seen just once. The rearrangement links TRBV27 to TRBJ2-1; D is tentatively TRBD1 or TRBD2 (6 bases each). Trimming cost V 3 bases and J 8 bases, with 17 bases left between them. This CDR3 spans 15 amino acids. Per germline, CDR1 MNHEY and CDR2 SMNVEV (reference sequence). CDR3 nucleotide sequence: TGTGCCAGCAGTTTCGGCCGGGGGCCTTTCGATGAGCAGTTCTTC. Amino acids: CASSFGRGPFDEQFF.

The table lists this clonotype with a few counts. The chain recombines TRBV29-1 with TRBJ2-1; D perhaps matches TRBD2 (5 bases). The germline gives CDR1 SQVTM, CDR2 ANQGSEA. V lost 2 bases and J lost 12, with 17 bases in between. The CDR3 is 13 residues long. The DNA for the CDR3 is TGCAGCGTTGAACCCGGGGAGCAGTGGGGGCAGTTCTTC. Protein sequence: CSVEPGEQWGQFF.

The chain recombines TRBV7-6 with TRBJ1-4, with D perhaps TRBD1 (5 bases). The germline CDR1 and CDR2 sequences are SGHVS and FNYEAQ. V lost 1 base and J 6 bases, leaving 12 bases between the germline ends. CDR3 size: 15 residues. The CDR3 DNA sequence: TGTGCCAGCAGCTTAGATGGGGGAGATGATGAAAAACTGTTTTTT. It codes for CASSLDGGDDEKLFF.

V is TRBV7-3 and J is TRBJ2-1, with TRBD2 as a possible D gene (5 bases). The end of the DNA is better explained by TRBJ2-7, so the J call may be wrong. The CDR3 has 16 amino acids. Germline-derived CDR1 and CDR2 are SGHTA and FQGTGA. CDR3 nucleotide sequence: TGTGCCAGCAGGGATATTTCAGGAGGCGGTTACAATGAGCAGTACTTC. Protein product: CASRDISGGGYNEQYF.

DNA of the CDR3: TGTGCCAGCAGTTCCTTGGGGGGAAAGGGTTACAATGAGCAGTTCTTC. It is translated as CASSSLGGKGYNEQFF. This chain uses TRBV6-5 with TRBJ2-1; a possible D gene is TRBD2 (6 bases). The CDR3 has 16 amino acids. Trimming removed 4 bases at V and 4 bases at J, with 17 bases between. The V gene's germline CDR1 is MNHEY and CDR2 SVGAGI.

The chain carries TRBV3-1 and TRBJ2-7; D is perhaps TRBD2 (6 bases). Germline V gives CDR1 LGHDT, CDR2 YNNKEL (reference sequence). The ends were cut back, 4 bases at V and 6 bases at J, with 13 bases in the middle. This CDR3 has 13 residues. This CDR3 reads CASSPGVQVEQYF. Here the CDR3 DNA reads TGTGCCAGCAGCCCGGGGGTCCAGGTCGAGCAGTACTTC.

As DNA, the CDR3 is TGTGCCAGCACTCCCCGCGGGAAGGTTAAAAACACTGAAGCTTTCTTT. Translating it yields CASTPRGKVKNTEAFF. The gene calls are TRBV6-1 and TRBJ1-1, with no clear D. CDR3 size: 16 residues. Germline V CDR1 and CDR2: MNHNS, SASEGT. Trimming stripped 7 bases from V and 2 bases from J, with 20 bases between.

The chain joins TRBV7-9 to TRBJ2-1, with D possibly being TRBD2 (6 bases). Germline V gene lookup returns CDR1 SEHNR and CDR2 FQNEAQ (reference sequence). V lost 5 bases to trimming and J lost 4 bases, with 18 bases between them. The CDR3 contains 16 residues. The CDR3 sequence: CASSPPTGTGYNEQFF. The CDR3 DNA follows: TGTGCCAGCAGCCCTCCAACCGGGACTGGGTACAATGAGCAGTTCTTC.

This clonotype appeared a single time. DNA for the CDR3: TGTGCCAGCAGCCCACGGGGGACCGCCTACGAGCAGTACTTC. The encoded protein is CASSPRGTAYEQYF. The chain recombines TRBV7-9 with TRBJ2-7; TRBD2 might be the D (6 bases). The CDR3 is made up of 14 amino acids. Between the trimmed V and J ends, which lost 5 bases and 2 bases, there was a span of 13 bases. From germline, CDR1 is SEHNR and CDR2 FQNEAQ (reference sequence).

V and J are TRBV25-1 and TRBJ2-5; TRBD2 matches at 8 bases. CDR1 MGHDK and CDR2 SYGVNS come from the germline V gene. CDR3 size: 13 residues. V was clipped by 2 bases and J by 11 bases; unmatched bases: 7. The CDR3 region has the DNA TGTGCCAGCAGTGAACGGGGGGGCCTGGAGCAGTACTTC. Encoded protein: CASSERGGLEQYF.

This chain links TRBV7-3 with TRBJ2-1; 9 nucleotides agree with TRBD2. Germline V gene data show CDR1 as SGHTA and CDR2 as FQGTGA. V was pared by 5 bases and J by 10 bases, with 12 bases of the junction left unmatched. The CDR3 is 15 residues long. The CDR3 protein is CASSRLAAIKKEQFF. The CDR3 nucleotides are TGTGCCAGCAGCCGACTAGCGGCTATTAAGAAGGAGCAGTTCTTC.

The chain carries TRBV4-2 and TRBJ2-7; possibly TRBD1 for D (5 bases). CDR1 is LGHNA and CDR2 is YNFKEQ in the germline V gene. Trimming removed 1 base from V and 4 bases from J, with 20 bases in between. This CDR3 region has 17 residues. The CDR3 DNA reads TGTGCCAGCAGCCAAGGCTGGACGGCGGCAGGGCGTTACGAGCAGTACTTC. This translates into CASSQGWTAAGRYEQYF.

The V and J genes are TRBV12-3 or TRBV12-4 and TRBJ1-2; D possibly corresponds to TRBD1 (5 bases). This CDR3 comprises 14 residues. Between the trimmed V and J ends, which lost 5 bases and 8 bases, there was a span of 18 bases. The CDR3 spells CASSPTSRARGYTF. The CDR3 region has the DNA TGTGCCAGCAGTCCCACGAGCAGGGCCCGCGGCTACACCTTC.

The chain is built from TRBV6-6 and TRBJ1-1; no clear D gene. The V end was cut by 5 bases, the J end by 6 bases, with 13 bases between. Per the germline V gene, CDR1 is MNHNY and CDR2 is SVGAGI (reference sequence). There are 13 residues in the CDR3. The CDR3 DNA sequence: TGTGCCAGCAGTCCAGGCAGCGGGCCTGAAGCTTTCTTT. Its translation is CASSPGSGPEAFF.

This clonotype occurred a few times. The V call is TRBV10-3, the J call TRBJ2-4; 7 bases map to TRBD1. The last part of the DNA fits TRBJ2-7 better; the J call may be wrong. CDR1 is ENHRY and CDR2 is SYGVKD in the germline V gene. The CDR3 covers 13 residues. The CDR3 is CAISAGQLYEQYF. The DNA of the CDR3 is TGTGCCATCAGTGCGGGACAGCTCTACGAGCAGTACTTC.

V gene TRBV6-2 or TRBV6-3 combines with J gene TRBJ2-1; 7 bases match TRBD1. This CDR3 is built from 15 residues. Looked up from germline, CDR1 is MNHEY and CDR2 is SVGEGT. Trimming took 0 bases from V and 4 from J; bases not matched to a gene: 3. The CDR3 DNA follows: TGTGCCAGCAGTTACTCGGGACAGCAATACAATGAGCAGTTCTTC. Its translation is CASSYSGQQYNEQFF.

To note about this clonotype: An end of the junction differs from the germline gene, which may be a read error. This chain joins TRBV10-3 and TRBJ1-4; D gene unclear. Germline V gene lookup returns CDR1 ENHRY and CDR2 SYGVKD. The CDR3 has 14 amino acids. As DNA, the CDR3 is TGTGTCATCAGTGCAGGCGGGACTAATGAAAAACTGTTTTTT. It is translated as CVISAGGTNEKLFF.

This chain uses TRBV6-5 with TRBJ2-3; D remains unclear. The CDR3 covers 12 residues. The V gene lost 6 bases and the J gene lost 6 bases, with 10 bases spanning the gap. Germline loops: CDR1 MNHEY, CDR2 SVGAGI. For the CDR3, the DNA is TGTGCCAGCAGCAAGAAAGGGGATACGCAGTATTTT. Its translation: CASSKKGDTQYF.

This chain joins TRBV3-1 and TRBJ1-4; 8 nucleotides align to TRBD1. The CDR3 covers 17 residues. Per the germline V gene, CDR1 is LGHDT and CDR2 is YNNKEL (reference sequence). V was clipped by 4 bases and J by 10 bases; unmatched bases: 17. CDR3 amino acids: CASSLGDRSDRRGKLFF. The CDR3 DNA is TGTGCCAGCAGCCTAGGGGACAGGAGCGACCGTAGAGGAAAACTGTTTTTT.

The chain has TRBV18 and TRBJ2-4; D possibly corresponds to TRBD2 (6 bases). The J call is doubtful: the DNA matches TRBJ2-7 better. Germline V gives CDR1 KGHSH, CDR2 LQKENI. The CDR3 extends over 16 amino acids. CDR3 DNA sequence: TGTGCCAGCTCATCCAGATCCGGGACTCACTCCTACGAGCAGTACTTC. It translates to CASSSRSGTHSYEQYF.

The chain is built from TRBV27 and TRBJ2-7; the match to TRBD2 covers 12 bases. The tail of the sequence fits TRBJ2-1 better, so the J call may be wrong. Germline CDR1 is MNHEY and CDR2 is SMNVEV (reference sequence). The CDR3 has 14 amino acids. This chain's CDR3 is CASSIGLAGNEQFF. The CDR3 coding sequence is TGTGCCAGCAGCATAGGACTAGCGGGGAATGAGCAGTTCTTC.

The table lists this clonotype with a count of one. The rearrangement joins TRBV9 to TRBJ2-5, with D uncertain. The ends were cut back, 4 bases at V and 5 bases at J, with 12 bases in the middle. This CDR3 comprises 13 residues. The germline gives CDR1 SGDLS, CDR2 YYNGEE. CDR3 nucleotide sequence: TGTGCCAGCAGCCTTGCACCCTCGGAGACCCAGTACTTC. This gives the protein CASSLAPSETQYF.

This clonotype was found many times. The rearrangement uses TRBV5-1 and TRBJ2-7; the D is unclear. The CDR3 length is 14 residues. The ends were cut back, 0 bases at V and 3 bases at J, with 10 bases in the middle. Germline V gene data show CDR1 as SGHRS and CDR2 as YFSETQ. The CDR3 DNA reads TGCGCCAGCAGCTTGGATACGGTAGGCTACGAGCAGTACTTC. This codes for CASSLDTVGYEQYF.